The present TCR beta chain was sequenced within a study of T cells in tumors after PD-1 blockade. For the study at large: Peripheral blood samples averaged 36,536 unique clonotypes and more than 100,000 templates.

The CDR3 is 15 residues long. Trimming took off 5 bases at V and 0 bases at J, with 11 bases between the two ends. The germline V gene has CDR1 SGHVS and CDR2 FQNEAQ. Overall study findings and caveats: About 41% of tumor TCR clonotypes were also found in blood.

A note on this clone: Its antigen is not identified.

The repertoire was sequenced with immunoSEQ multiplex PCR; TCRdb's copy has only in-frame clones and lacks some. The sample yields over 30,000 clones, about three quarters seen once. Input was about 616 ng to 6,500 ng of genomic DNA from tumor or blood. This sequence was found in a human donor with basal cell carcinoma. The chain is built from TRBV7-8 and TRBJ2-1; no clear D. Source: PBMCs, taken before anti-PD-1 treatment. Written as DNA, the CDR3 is TGTGCCAGCAGCCCTTCCCCGAGCTCCTACAATGAGCAGTTCTTC. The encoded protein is CASSPSPSSYNEQFF.